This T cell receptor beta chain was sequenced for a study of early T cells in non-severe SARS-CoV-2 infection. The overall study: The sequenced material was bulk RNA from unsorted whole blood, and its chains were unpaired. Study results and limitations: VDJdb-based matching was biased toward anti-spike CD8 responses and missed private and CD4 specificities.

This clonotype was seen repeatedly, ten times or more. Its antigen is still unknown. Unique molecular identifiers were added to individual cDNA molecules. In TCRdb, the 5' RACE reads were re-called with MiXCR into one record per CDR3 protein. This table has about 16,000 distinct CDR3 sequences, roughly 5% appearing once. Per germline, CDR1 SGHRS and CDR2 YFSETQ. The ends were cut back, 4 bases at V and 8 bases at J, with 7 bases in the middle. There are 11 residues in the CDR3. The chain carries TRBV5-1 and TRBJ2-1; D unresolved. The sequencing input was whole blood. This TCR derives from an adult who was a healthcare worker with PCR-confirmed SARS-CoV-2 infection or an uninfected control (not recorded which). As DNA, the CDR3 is TGCGCCAGCAGCGCACGCGATGAGCAGTTCTTC. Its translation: CASSARDEQFF.